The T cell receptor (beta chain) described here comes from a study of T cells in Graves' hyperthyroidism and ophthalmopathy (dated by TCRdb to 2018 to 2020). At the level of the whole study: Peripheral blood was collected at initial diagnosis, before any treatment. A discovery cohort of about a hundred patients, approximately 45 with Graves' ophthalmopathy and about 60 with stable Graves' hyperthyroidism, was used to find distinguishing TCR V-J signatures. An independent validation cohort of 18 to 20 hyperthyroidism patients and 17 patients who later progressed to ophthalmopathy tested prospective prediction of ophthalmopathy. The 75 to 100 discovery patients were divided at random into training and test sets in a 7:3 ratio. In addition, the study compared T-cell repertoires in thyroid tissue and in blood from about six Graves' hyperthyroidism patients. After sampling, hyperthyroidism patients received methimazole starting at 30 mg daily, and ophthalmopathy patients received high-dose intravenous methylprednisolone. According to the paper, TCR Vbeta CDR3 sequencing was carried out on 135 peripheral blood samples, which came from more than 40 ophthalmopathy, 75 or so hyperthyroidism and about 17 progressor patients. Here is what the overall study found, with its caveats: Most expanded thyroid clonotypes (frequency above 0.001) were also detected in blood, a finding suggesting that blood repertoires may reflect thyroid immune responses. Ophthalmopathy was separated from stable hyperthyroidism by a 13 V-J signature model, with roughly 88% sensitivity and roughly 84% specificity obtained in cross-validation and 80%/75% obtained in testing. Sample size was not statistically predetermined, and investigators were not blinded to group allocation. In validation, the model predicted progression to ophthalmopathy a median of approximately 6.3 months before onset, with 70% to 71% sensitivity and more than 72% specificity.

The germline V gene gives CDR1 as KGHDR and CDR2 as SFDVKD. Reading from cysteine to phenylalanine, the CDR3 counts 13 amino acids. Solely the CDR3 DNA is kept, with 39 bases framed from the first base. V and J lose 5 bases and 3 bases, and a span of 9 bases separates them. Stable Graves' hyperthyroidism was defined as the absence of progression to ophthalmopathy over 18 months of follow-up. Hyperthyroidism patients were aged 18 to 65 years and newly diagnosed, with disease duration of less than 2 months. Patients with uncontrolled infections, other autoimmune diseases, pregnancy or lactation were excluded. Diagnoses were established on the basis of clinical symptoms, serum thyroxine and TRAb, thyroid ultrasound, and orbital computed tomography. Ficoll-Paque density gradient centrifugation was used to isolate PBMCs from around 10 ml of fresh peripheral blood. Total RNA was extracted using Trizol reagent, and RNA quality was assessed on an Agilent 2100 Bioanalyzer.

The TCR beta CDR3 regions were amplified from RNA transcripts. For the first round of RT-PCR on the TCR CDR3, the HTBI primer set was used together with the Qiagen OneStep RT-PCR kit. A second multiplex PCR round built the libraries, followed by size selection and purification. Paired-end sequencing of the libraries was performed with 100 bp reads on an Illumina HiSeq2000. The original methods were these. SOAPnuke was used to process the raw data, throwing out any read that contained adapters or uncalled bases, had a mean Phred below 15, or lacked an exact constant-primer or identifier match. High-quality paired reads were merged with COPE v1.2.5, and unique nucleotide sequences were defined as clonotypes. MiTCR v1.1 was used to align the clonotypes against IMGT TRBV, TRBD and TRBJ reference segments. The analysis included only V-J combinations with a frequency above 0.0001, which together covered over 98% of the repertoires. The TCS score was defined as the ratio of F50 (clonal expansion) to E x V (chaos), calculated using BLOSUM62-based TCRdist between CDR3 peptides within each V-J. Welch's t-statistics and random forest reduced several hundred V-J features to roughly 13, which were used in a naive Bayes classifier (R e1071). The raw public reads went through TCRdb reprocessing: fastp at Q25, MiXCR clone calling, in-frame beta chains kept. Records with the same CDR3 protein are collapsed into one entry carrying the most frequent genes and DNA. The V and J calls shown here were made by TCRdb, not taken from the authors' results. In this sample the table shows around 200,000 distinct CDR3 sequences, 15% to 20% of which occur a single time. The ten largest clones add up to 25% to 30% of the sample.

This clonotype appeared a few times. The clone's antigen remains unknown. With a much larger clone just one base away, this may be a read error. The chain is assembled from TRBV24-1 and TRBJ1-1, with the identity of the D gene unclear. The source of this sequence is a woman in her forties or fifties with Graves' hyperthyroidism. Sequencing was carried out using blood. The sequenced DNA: TGTGCCACCAGTGGTATCGGCGACACTGAAGCTTTCTTT. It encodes CATSGIGDTEAFF.